This T cell receptor (beta chain) is from a study of blood T cell repertoires in COVID-19. Original analysis: For nucleated cells, counts were estimated from reference gene primer amplification. This table comes from immunoSEQ multiplex PCR, and its TCRdb copy is limited to in-frame clones, with some not included. The V and J calls and the clone size are those of that table, but D and trimming were determined from the DNA. The sample has 170,000 or so clones; approximately 80% are singletons. Germline-derived CDR1 and CDR2 are SGHTA and FQGNSA. After removal of 0 bases from V and 7 bases from J, the junction contained 3 bases not matched to a gene. The CDR3 runs to 14 residues.

V usage is TRBV7-2 and J usage is TRBJ1-5; 7 bases align to TRBD1. The clonotype was recovered from a middle-aged woman with COVID-19, enrolled during active disease. The sample was peripheral blood. The CDR3: CASSLATGRQPQHF. CDR3 DNA sequence: TGTGCCAGCAGCTTAGCGACAGGGCGACAGCCCCAGCATTTT. Variable domain in full (rest from reference TRBV7-2 and TRBJ1-5): GAGVSQSPSNKVTEKGKDVELRCDPISGHTALYWYRQSLGQGLEFLIYFQGNSAPDKSGLPSDRFSAERTGGSVSTLTIQRTQQEDSAVYLCASSLATGRQPQHFGDGTRLSIL.